The 3 T cell receptor beta chains given below trace back to one sample, sequenced in a study of control samples from healthy donors and cancer patients (dated by TCRdb to about 2020). Receptor libraries were prepared by the immunoSEQ multiplex PCR assay. Held by TCRdb, this immuneACCESS table contains in-frame sequences only and omits some clones. Under half of the omission traces to an unresolved V gene where checked; the cause of the rest is unknown. This sample lists 150,000 to 200,000 clones; roughly nine tenths were detected once. The top ten clonotypes cover roughly 1.5% of the sample. The source material was blood. Every receptor here comes from a man aged 25 to 40 in good health.

The chain is built from TRBV25-1 and TRBJ1-1; D might be TRBD1 (5 bases). This CDR3 spans 15 amino acids. Germline CDR1 MGHDK, CDR2 SYGVNS. The V and J ends lost 0 bases and 5 bases respectively, with 13 bases between them. In DNA form, the CDR3 reads TGTGCCAGCAGTGAATATGGGCAGGGAGGGACTGAAGCTTTCTTT. Protein: CASSEYGQGGTEAFF.

The chain is built from TRBV25-1 and TRBJ1-2; weak D call: TRBD1 (5 bases). CDR3 length: 13 residues. Trimming pared 4 bases from V and 7 bases from J, leaving 13 bases between. Germline-derived CDR1 and CDR2 are MGHDK and SYGVNS. Here the CDR3 reads CASSGGTMIGYTF. CDR3 bases: TGTGCCAGCAGTGGAGGGACGATGATTGGCTACACCTTC.

In this sample, this clone turned up once. DNA of the CDR3: TGTGCCAGCAGCCAAGATAGTTGGCCATATGAAGCTTTCTTT. Translating gives CASSQDSWPYEAFF. The rearrangement joins TRBV3-1 (or the pseudogene TRBV3-2) to TRBJ1-1, with unresolved D. The CDR3 is made up of 14 amino acids. Germline V lookup: CDR1 LGHDT, CDR2 YNNKEL (reference sequence). Trimming shortened V by 0 bases and J by 7 bases, and 12 bases separated the two germline ends.